Listed below are T cell receptor beta chains from one sample, sequenced in a study of T cells after yellow fever vaccination. TCRdb re-called the 5' RACE reads through MiXCR, storing one row per CDR3 protein. This table holds 300,000 to 400,000 distinct CDR3 sequences, 8% to 10% found once. Specimen: PBMCs, collected on the day of the first yellow fever vaccination. These receptors were obtained from a man aged 18 to 35 who received the YFV17D yellow fever vaccine. CDR3s include the opening cysteine and the closing phenylalanine or tryptophan. Fields, in order: D gene, J gene, V gene, clone size, CDR3 protein, CDR3 DNA. D genes are given only for firm matches. Part of the rows lack a size; the others show once, few, many or a class for expanded clones.

. | TRBJ1-1 | TRBV20-1 | few | CSAREGATEAFF | TGCAGTGCTAGAGAGGGGGCCACTGAAGCTTTCTTT
. | TRBJ2-6 | TRBV7-6 | . | CASSLGSLGPNVLTF | TGTGCCAGCAGCTTAGGGTCTCTGGGTCCCAACGTCCTGACTTTC
TRBD2 | TRBJ2-3 | TRBV5-4 | . | CASSLNGLAITDTQYF | TGTGCCAGCAGCTTGAACGGACTAGCTATCACAGATACGCAGTATTTT
. | TRBJ2-1 | TRBV6-1 | . | CASRPTGTGISYNEQFF | TGTGCCAGCAGACCAACAGGGACGGGGATCTCCTACAATGAGCAGTTCTTC
TRBD1 | TRBJ1-1 | TRBV3-1 | few | CASSSNRGWTEAFF | TGTGCCAGCAGCTCCAACAGGGGGTGGACTGAAGCTTTCTTT
TRBD2 | TRBJ2-7 | TRBV20-1 | few | CSATKGTSASYEQYF | TGCAGTGCTACAAAAGGGACTAGCGCCTCCTACGAGCAGTACTTC
TRBD2 | TRBJ2-3 | TRBV12-3/TRBV12-4 | . | CASRYFSGGAGSTQYF | TGTGCCAGCAGATATTTTAGCGGGGGGGCGGGGAGTACGCAGTATTTT
. | TRBJ2-3 | TRBV20-1 | few | CSAREEGTSGDIPGDTQYF | TGCAGTGCTAGAGAGGAGGGAACGAGCGGGGACATCCCCGGGGATACGCAGTATTTT
TRBD1 | TRBJ1-2 | TRBV12-3/TRBV12-4 | . | CASKQGGTNYGYTF | TGTGCCAGCAAACAGGGGGGGACTAACTATGGCTACACCTTC
. | TRBJ1-5 | TRBV19 | . | CASRDLDRNQPQHF | TGTGCCAGTAGGGACCTAGACCGCAATCAGCCCCAGCATTTT
. | TRBJ1-5 | TRBV5-1 | . | CASSPDSGVQPQHF | TGCGCCAGCAGCCCCGACAGTGGAGTTCAGCCCCAGCATTTT
TRBD2 | TRBJ2-3 | TRBV7-2 | few | CASSWGLGVDTQYF | TGTGCCAGCAGCTGGGGACTAGGAGTGGATACGCAGTATTTT
. | TRBJ1-1 | TRBV6-2/TRBV6-3 | few | CASSHGATEAFF | TGTGCCAGCAGCCACGGGGCCACTGAAGCTTTCTTT
TRBD1 | TRBJ2-2 | TRBV6-5 | few | CASSSTIGDRVFTGELFF | TGTGCCAGCAGTTCCACTATTGGGGACAGGGTTTTCACCGGGGAGCTGTTTTTT
. | TRBJ1-1 | TRBV6-5 | once | CASSYSSSPWGTEAFF | TGTGCCAGCAGTTATTCGTCCTCCCCTTGGGGCACTGAAGCTTTCTTT
TRBD1 | TRBJ1-5 | TRBV12-3/TRBV12-4 | . | CASSDDRVENQPQHF | TGTGCCAGCAGTGATGACAGGGTGGAAAATCAGCCCCAGCATTTT
. | TRBJ2-4 | TRBV10-3 | few | CAISQSGTGGNIQYF | TGTGCCATCAGTCAATCCGGGACCGGGGGAAACATTCAGTACTTC
TRBD2 | TRBJ2-5 | TRBV4-1 | few | CASSPGSGGVETQYF | TGCGCCAGCAGTCCCGGTAGCGGGGGGGTAGAGACCCAGTACTTC
. | TRBJ2-1 | TRBV20-1 | . | CSARKIIVLDFEQFF | TGCAGTGCTAGAAAAATTATAGTCCTGGATTTCGAGCAGTTCTTC
. | TRBJ1-3 | TRBV10-3 | . | CAISELGLPGNTIYF | TGTGCCATCAGTGAATTGGGTCTACCTGGAAACACCATATATTTT
TRBD2 | TRBJ2-7 | TRBV5-4 | few | CASSRGGGTIYEQYF | TGTGCCAGCAGCCGGGGCGGAGGGACTATCTACGAGCAGTACTTC
TRBD1 | TRBJ1-5 | TRBV11-2 | few | CASSLGTGKLYSNQPQHF | TGTGCCAGCAGCTTGGGGACAGGGAAACTATATAGCAATCAGCCCCAGCATTTT
. | TRBJ1-2 | TRBV6-4 | few | CASSVTLGYGYTF | TGTGCCAGCAGTGTGACGCTCGGCTATGGCTACACCTTC
. | TRBJ2-5 | TRBV5-1 | few | CASSDPEGSGETQYF | TGCGCCAGCAGCGACCCTGAGGGGTCGGGAGAGACCCAGTACTTC
. | TRBJ1-5 | TRBV20-1 | . | CSARGPGDNQPQHF | TGCAGTGCTAGAGGACCGGGAGACAATCAGCCCCAGCATTTT